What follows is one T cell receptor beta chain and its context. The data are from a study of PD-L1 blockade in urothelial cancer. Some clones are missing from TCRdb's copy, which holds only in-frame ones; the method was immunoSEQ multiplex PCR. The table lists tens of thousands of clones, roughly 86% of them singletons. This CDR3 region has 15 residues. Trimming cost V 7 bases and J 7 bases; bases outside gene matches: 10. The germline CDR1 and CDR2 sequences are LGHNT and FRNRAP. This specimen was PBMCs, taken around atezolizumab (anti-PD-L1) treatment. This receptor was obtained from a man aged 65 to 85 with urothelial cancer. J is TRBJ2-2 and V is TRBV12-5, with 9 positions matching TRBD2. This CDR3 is CASAGAGGIGGELFF. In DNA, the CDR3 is TGTGCTAGTGCGGGGGCGGGGGGGATCGGCGGGGAGCTGTTTTTT.